These 30 T cell receptor beta chains were sequenced from one sample in a study of blood T cell repertoires in COVID-19 (dated by TCRdb to 2018 to 2021). The library was generated by the immunoSEQ multiplex PCR assay. Sourced from immuneACCESS, this table was stored by TCRdb with only in-frame sequences that have V and J called. A share of the clones is absent; for the studies checked, an unresolved V gene accounts for under half, and the remainder has no known explanation. Within this sample are around 150,000 clones, with 60% to 85% of them counted one time only. The ten most abundant clones make up roughly 17% of the sample. Input material: peripheral blood. These receptors all stem from a man aged 50-59 years with acute or convalescent COVID-19.

This clone was found once. The gene calls are TRBV6-5 and TRBJ1-2, with unresolved D. V lost 2 bases and J 1 base, leaving 8 bases between the germline ends. CDR3 length equals 14 residues. Germline V gene sequence: CDR1 MNHEY, CDR2 SVGAGI. Here the CDR3 reads CASSYRVSNYGYTF. Here the CDR3 DNA reads TGTGCCAGCAGTTACCGGGTCAGTAACTATGGCTACACCTTC.

This chain connects TRBV2 to TRBJ1-6, with a weak D call TRBD1 (6 bases). V lost 7 bases, J lost 8 bases, and 12 bases lay in between. This CDR3 is 13 amino acids long. CDR1 is SNHLY and CDR2 is FYNNEI in the germline V gene. The CDR3 bases are TGTGCCAGCAATCAGGACAGATATTCACCCCTCCACTTT. Residues: CASNQDRYSPLHF.

The chain links TRBV7-2 to TRBJ1-6; a possible D gene is TRBD1 (5 bases). The CDR3 extends over 13 amino acids. CDR1 SGHTA and CDR2 FQGNSA come from the germline V gene. V was shortened by 5 bases and J by 10 bases, with 12 bases between the two germline ends. The CDR3 here is CASSPMTASPLHF. The CDR3 DNA reads as TGTGCCAGCAGCCCGATGACAGCATCACCCCTCCACTTT.

The V and J genes are TRBV5-1 and TRBJ2-3, with 11 positions matching TRBD2. Germline V lookup: CDR1 SGHRS, CDR2 YFSETQ. The CDR3 loop spans 18 amino acids. V was pared by 1 base and J by 1 base, with 8 bases of the junction left unmatched. CDR3 sequence (DNA): TGCGCCAGCAGCTTGAGGCCTAGCGGGGGGAAGGGCACAGATACGCAGTATTTT. The encoded protein is CASSLRPSGGKGTDTQYF.

This chain connects TRBV7-8 to TRBJ1-5; 10 nucleotides align to TRBD1. J lost 7 bases, V lost 5 bases, and 11 bases had no gene match. This CDR3 comprises 16 residues. Germline CDR1 SGHVS, CDR2 FQNEAQ. The CDR3 region is CASSQPGDRGPQPQHF. The CDR3 DNA follows: TGTGCCAGCAGCCAACCCGGAGACAGGGGGCCCCAGCCCCAGCATTTT.

The rearrangement joins TRBV2 to TRBJ2-3; D not resolved. CDR3 length: 13 amino acids. CDR1 and CDR2 from the germline V gene are SNHLY and FYNNEI. V lost 6 bases, J lost 2 bases, and 9 bases lay in between. The CDR3 DNA reads TGTGCCAGCAGGTTTCTCCCCACAGATACGCAGTATTTT. The encoded protein is CASRFLPTDTQYF.

V is TRBV2 and J is TRBJ2-3; 14 bases fit TRBD2. In germline, CDR1 is SNHLY, CDR2 FYNNEI. With V trimmed by 4 bases and J by 5 bases, 11 bases remained unmatched. The CDR3 has 18 amino acids. The CDR3 loop is CASSVQGTSGGLGDTQYF. CDR3 DNA sequence: TGTGCCAGCAGTGTTCAAGGGACTAGCGGGGGACTGGGAGATACGCAGTATTTT.

The rearrangement uses TRBV11-3 and TRBJ2-7; D unclear. Germline CDR1 is SGHNT and CDR2 is YENEEA. The CDR3 is 15 amino acids. Trimming stripped 6 bases from V and 0 bases from J, with 15 bases between. The CDR3 nucleotides read TGTGCCAGCAGTCCCGAGGTCCGATCCTCCTACGAGCAGTACGTC. This sequence encodes CASSPEVRSSYEQYV.

This clone was recorded only once. The rearrangement uses TRBV9 and TRBJ2-3; TRBD1 matches 11 bases. This CDR3 has 17 amino acids. The J segment lost 2 bases and the V segment lost 4 bases, leaving 9 bases of the junction unmatched. Germline values: CDR1 SGDLS, CDR2 YYNGEE. The CDR3 protein is CASSPTGTGGLTDTQYF. The CDR3 coding sequence is TGTGCCAGCAGCCCGACCGGGACAGGGGGACTCACAGATACGCAGTATTTT.

The chain uses TRBV5-5 and TRBJ1-1; D not certain. Germline CDR1 SGHKS, CDR2 YYEKEE (reference sequence). This CDR3 has 13 residues. The V and J ends lost 3 bases and 4 bases respectively, with 10 bases between them. CDR3 sequence reads: CASSWAETTEAFF. The CDR3 region has the DNA TGTGCCAGCAGCTGGGCAGAAACCACTGAAGCTTTCTTT.

This clone was seen only once. The genes are TRBV15 and TRBJ1-3, with TRBD1 identical over 7 bases. Germline assignment: CDR1 LNHNV and CDR2 YYDKDF (reference sequence). Trimming removed 5 bases from V and 4 bases from J; junction bases left unmatched: 5. This CDR3 region has 14 residues. The CDR3 loop reads CATSPQGVGNTIYF. The CDR3 DNA is TGTGCCACCAGCCCCCAGGGGGTCGGAAACACCATATATTTT.

CDR3 nucleotide sequence: TGTGCCAGCAGTCCACAGGGTTACACCGGGGAGCTGTTTTTT. It translates to CASSPQGYTGELFF. The genes are TRBV27 and TRBJ2-2; weak D call: TRBD1 (6 bases). V was trimmed by 5 bases and J by 3 bases, leaving 10 bases between them. This CDR3 comprises 14 residues. In germline, CDR1 is MNHEY, CDR2 SMNVEV (reference sequence).

J is TRBJ2-1 and V is TRBV15, with a possible D match to TRBD2 (7 bases). This CDR3 region has 16 residues. From germline, CDR1 is LNHNV and CDR2 YYDKDF (reference sequence). V dropped 8 bases and J dropped 7 bases, with 24 bases sitting between them. For the CDR3, the DNA is TGTGCCACCTCCCGGGGAGGGGGGGGGCCCGATAATGAGCAGTTCTTC. This encodes CATSRGGGGPDNEQFF.

This chain's CDR3 is CASTPDIATNEKLFF. For the CDR3, the DNA is TGTGCCAGCACGCCGGACATTGCAACTAATGAAAAACTGTTTTTT. This sequence joins TRBV2 and TRBJ1-4; possible D gene TRBD1, 5 bases. The CDR3 has 15 amino acids. Germline V lookup: CDR1 SNHLY, CDR2 FYNNEI. The ends were cut back, 7 bases at V and 0 bases at J, with 12 bases in the middle.

In nucleotides, the CDR3 is TGTGCCAGTAGCCCGGACACCCTGGGGGAAAAACTGTTTTTT. This gives the protein CASSPDTLGEKLFF. The chain joins TRBV19 to TRBJ1-4; a possible D gene is TRBD1 (5 bases). The V end lost 6 bases, the J end lost 8 bases, and 16 bases lay between the germline ends. Germline CDR1 is LNHDA and CDR2 is SQIVND (reference sequence). This CDR3 is 14 amino acids long.

This chain connects TRBV18 to TRBJ2-7; 9 nucleotides match TRBD1. This CDR3 comprises 16 residues. Germline CDR1 is KGHSH and CDR2 is LQKENI. V dropped 0 bases and J dropped 1; count of bases not matched to a gene: 4. The DNA for the CDR3 is TGTGCCAGCTCACCACCGGGACAGGGTCCTTCCTACGAGCAGTACTTC. It yields the protein CASSPPGQGPSYEQYF.

This chain joins TRBV25-1 and TRBJ1-2; D is undetermined. The CDR3 length is 12 residues. Trimming removed 9 bases from V and 1 base from J, with 9 bases in between. Germline CDR1 reads MGHDK; CDR2 reads SYGVNS. CDR3 amino acids: CASHTDNYGYTF. The CDR3 DNA sequence: TGTGCCAGTCATACAGATAACTATGGCTACACCTTC.

The table lists this clone with a few counts. The chain combines TRBV2 with TRBJ1-1; D might be TRBD1 (6 bases). The germline gives CDR1 SNHLY, CDR2 FYNNEI. CDR3 length: 12 residues. Between the trimmed V and J ends, which lost 3 bases and 5 bases, there was a span of 7 bases. CDR3 loop: CASSDRGTEAFF. For the CDR3, the DNA is TGTGCCAGCAGTGACAGGGGAACTGAAGCTTTCTTT.

The chain is built from TRBV4-1 and TRBJ2-7; 8 bases agree with TRBD1. The CDR3 has 14 residues. Trimming at V came to 4 bases and at J to 3 bases, leaving 5 bases not matched to a gene. In germline, CDR1 is MGHRA, CDR2 YSYEKL. The CDR3 region has the DNA TGCGCCAGCAGCCGGGGGACAGGAGACTACGAGCAGTACGTC. Amino acid sequence: CASSRGTGDYEQYV.

This chain joins TRBV19 and TRBJ1-3; 7 bases are shared with TRBD1. The CDR3 length is 16 residues. Trimming cost V 5 bases and J 0 bases; bases outside gene matches: 7. Looked up from germline, CDR1 is LNHDA and CDR2 is SQIVND (reference sequence). Here the CDR3 DNA reads TGTGCCAGTAGTCCGAGGACAGGCTTCTCTGGAAACACCATATATTTT. This gives the protein CASSPRTGFSGNTIYF.

J is TRBJ1-1 and V is TRBV6-6; D possibly corresponds to TRBD1 (5 bases). V lost 3 bases and J lost 1, with 15 bases in between. The V gene's germline CDR1 is MNHNY and CDR2 SVGAGI (reference sequence). The CDR3 has 16 amino acids. The CDR3 loop reads CASSYMLAGTNTEAFF. The CDR3 DNA sequence: TGTGCCAGCAGTTATATGTTAGCGGGGACGAACACTGAAGCTTTCTTT.

The chain has TRBV6-5 and TRBJ1-1, with a possible D match to TRBD1 (6 bases). The germline gives CDR1 MNHEY, CDR2 SVGAGI. The CDR3 length is 14 residues. The ends were cut back, 4 bases at V and 6 bases at J, with 15 bases in the middle. As DNA, the CDR3 is TGTGCCAGCAGTTCGGAAAGGGGGTTTTCTGAAGCTTTCTTT. Encoded protein: CASSSERGFSEAFF.

A word on this clone: Its ends do not fully match the called genes, so a read error is possible. V usage is TRBV2 and J usage is TRBJ1-4; D gene ambiguous. The CDR3 totals 12 residues. Germline values: CDR1 SNHLY, CDR2 FYNNEI. CDR3 nucleotides: TGTGCAGGCGTCCTAGATGATGAAAAATTGTTTTTT. This codes for CAGVLDDEKLFF.

This clone was seen just once. The chain employs TRBV5-1 and TRBJ2-2, with a possible D match to TRBD1 (5 bases). Per germline, CDR1 SGHRS and CDR2 YFSETQ. Trimming removed 1 base at V and 6 bases at J, with 13 bases between. The CDR3 runs 15 residues. CDR3 nucleotide sequence: TGCGCCAGCAGCTTGAGTCAGGGTCTGGCCGGGGAGCTGTTTTTT. This encodes CASSLSQGLAGELFF.

The J gene is TRBJ2-2, the V gene TRBV11-2; no clear D gene. CDR1 and CDR2 (germline): SGHAT, FQNNGV. Between the trimmed V and J ends, which lost 6 bases and 6 bases, there was a span of 8 bases. The CDR3 loop spans 12 amino acids. CDR3 sequence reads: CASSRKSGELFF. In nucleotides, the CDR3 is TGTGCCAGCAGTAGAAAATCCGGGGAGCTGTTTTTT.

This chain joins TRBV13 and TRBJ2-2; D gene uncertain. Per germline, CDR1 PRHDT and CDR2 FYEKMQ (reference sequence). V was trimmed by 5 bases and J by 7 bases, leaving 8 bases between them. The CDR3 spans 12 residues. The CDR3 nucleotides read TGTGCCAGCAGCCGAATACTCGGGGAGCTGTTTTTT. Translation gives CASSRILGELFF.

The chain has TRBV9 and TRBJ2-1, with 11 bases identical to TRBD2. Germline V gene data show CDR1 as SGDLS and CDR2 as YYNGEE. The CDR3 has 15 residues. Trimming at V came to 3 bases and at J to 3 bases, leaving 2 bases not matched to a gene. CDR3 sequence reads: CASSGLAGYYNEQFF. For the CDR3, the DNA is TGTGCCAGCAGCGGACTAGCGGGGTACTACAATGAGCAGTTCTTC.

The chain uses TRBV6-5 and TRBJ1-1; 9 bases are shared with TRBD1. J gave up 4 bases and V 10 bases, and 7 bases lay outside the gene matches. The CDR3 has 13 residues. Germline V gene lookup returns CDR1 MNHEY and CDR2 SVGAGI. The chain's CDR3 is CATSDRGLTEAFF. DNA for the CDR3: TGTGCCACCTCGGACAGGGGACTCACTGAAGCTTTCTTT.

This sequence joins TRBV2 and TRBJ2-7, with D perhaps TRBD2 (5 bases). The V and J ends lost 5 bases and 2 bases respectively, with 10 bases between them. CDR3 length equals 13 residues. The germline CDR1 and CDR2 sequences are SNHLY and FYNNEI. The CDR3 region is CASSRLSPYEQYV. Here the CDR3 DNA reads TGTGCCAGCAGTCGACTATCGCCCTACGAGCAGTACGTC.

This clone showed up just once. V gene TRBV28 combines with J gene TRBJ1-2; D unclear. CDR1 and CDR2 (germline): MDHEN, SYDVKM. The CDR3 contains 12 residues. V was cut by 6 bases and J by 4 bases, with 9 bases left in between. The CDR3 region is CASRLTAYGYTF. In nucleotides, the CDR3 is TGTGCCAGCAGGCTGACTGCCTATGGCTACACCTTC.